This T cell receptor (beta chain) was recovered during a study of T cell changes during pregnancy in multiple sclerosis. Using immunoSEQ multiplex PCR, the repertoire was profiled, and TCRdb retains in-frame clones only, with some absent. The sample holds about 110,000 clones, 80% to 95% seen once. The germline gives CDR1 SGDLS, CDR2 YYNGEE. V was cut by 0 bases and J by 0 bases, with 12 bases left in between. The CDR3 runs to 16 residues. The origin of this receptor is a female donor with multiple sclerosis, enrolled in a pregnancy study. The material was peripheral blood, obtained in the third trimester of pregnancy. This rearrangement joins TRBV9 to TRBJ1-1; possibly TRBD1 for D (5 bases). CDR3 sequence reads: CASSVGGTDLNTEAFF. CDR3 coding DNA: TGTGCCAGCAGCGTAGGCGGGACCGATCTGAACACTGAAGCTTTCTTT.